Presented here are 10 T cell receptor beta chains from one specimen sequenced in a study of OX40 agonist ivuxolimab in advanced cancers. Sequencing was performed with immunoSEQ multiplex PCR; in TCRdb, only in-frame clones are kept and a portion is missing. The table has tens of thousands of clones, 80% to 85% seen once; the top ten hold over 3%. The specimen comprised CD4+ or CD8+ T cells sorted from blood, sampled in a trial of the OX40 agonist ivuxolimab. The receptors were gathered from an adult with an advanced solid tumor such as melanoma, head and neck, liver or kidney cancer.

The gene calls are TRBV29-1 and TRBJ2-1; possible D gene TRBD1, 6 bases. V was pared by 5 bases and J by 0 bases, with 17 bases between. Germline CDR1 is SQVTM and CDR2 is ANQGSEA. CDR3 length: 16 residues. In DNA form, the CDR3 reads TGCAGCGTTAGAGCCTCGGGACACAGCTCCTACAATGAGCAGTTCTTC. Amino acids: CSVRASGHSSYNEQFF.

This chain links TRBV19 with TRBJ1-1, with D unresolved. The CDR3 consists of 12 residues. In germline, CDR1 is LNHDA, CDR2 SQIVND (reference sequence). Trimming cost V 3 bases and J 1 base, with 3 bases left between them. The CDR3 sequence: CASSIGNTEAFF. In DNA form, the CDR3 reads TGTGCCAGTAGTATTGGGAACACTGAAGCTTTCTTT.

This clone was counted a single time. CDR3: CASSTRVSDTGELFF. The CDR3, as DNA: TGTGCCAGCAGCACCAGGGTATCGGACACCGGGGAGCTGTTTTTT. The chain is built from TRBV9 and TRBJ2-2, with D tentatively TRBD1 (5 bases). The CDR3 contains 15 residues. The V end lost 4 bases, the J end lost 3 bases, and 13 bases lay between the germline ends. Looked up from germline, CDR1 is SGDLS and CDR2 is YYNGEE.

This clone was seen a handful of times. The chain employs TRBV4-1 and TRBJ2-1; D is undetermined. The length of the CDR3 is 16 residues. V dropped 2 bases and J dropped 2 bases, with 13 bases sitting between them. Looked up from germline, CDR1 is MGHRA and CDR2 is YSYEKL. CDR3 in amino acids: CASSQSSRGAYNEQFF. As DNA, the CDR3 is TGCGCCAGCAGCCAATCCTCGCGTGGGGCCTACAATGAGCAGTTCTTC.

The chain employs TRBV18 and TRBJ2-2; TRBD1 aligns across 7 bases. Germline CDR1 KGHSH, CDR2 LQKENI. V lost 8 bases, J lost 0 bases, and 3 bases stayed unmatched. The CDR3 runs to 14 residues. The CDR3 DNA reads as TGTGCCAGCGACGGGACAGCGAACACCGGGGAGCTGTTTTTT. Protein product: CASDGTANTGELFF.

The rearrangement links TRBV6-6 to TRBJ2-1; 7 nucleotides line up with TRBD2. The J segment lost 0 bases and the V segment lost 6 bases, leaving 5 bases of the junction unmatched. CDR1 MNHNY and CDR2 SVGAGI come from the germline V gene (reference sequence). This CDR3 spans 15 amino acids. CDR3 DNA sequence: TGTGCCAGCAGACCCGGGGGGAGCTCCTACAATGAGCAGTTCTTC. Protein product: CASRPGGSSYNEQFF.

The genes are TRBV2 and TRBJ2-5; unclear D gene. Germline CDR1 SNHLY, CDR2 FYNNEI. Trimming stripped 7 bases from V and 0 bases from J, with 9 bases between. There are 13 residues in the CDR3. CDR3 loop: CASTKVNQETQYF. The CDR3 coding sequence is TGTGCCAGCACTAAAGTAAACCAAGAGACCCAGTACTTC.

In nucleotides, the CDR3 is TGTGCCAGTAGTATAACGCCCGTGAAGCCCCAGCATTTT. It is translated as CASSITPVKPQHF. The chain links TRBV19 to TRBJ1-5; no firm D call. The V gene lost 2 bases and the J gene lost 8 bases, with 10 bases spanning the gap. Germline V gives CDR1 LNHDA, CDR2 SQIVND (reference sequence). The CDR3 runs to 13 residues.

The chain employs TRBV11-3 and TRBJ2-7; possible D gene TRBD1, 6 bases. V shed 5 bases and J shed 2 bases, with 16 bases lying between them. The germline V gene encodes CDR1 SGHNT and CDR2 YENEEA. The CDR3 is made up of 15 amino acids. The CDR3 sequence is CASSPGPQGTYEQYF. CDR3 in DNA: TGTGCCAGCAGCCCGGGCCCGCAGGGGACCTACGAGCAGTACTTC.

This rearrangement joins TRBV28 to TRBJ1-2; no clear D. The CDR3 has 14 residues. Trimming removed 2 bases at V and 7 bases at J, with 14 bases between. Germline V lookup: CDR1 MDHEN, CDR2 SYDVKM. The DNA of the CDR3 is TGTGCCAGCAGTTTACCGGCAGCGAGCCGTGGCTACACCTTC. Translating gives CASSLPAASRGYTF.